A selection of T cell receptor beta chains follows, all from one sample in a study of human T cells and chemical hapten exposure. TCRdb processed the RACE reads anew with MiXCR; each CDR3 protein has one entry. Counted here are 150,000 to 200,000 distinct CDR3 sequences, around 25% occurring once; the ten biggest clones make up approximately 2.5%. The material was whole blood, obtained in connection with sensitization to the hapten diphenylcyclopropenone (DPC). The receptors were gathered from a middle-aged woman with alopecia areata. Some clones in this sample may be carry-over from other donors' samples. Both conserved end residues are part of each CDR3. A clone size is listed for some rows: how often the clone was seen (once, few, many), or a class if it is expanded.

few | TRBJ2-3 | TRBV28 | CVSILGDTQYF
NA | TRBJ2-5 | TRBV12-3/TRBV12-4 | CASSYPRETQYF
few | TRBJ1-5 | TRBV12-3/TRBV12-4 | CASRLGQGGQPQHF
few | TRBJ2-1 | TRBV2 | CARGVTTQHANEQFF
few | TRBJ1-2 | TRBV6-1 | CASESANPNYGYTF
few | TRBJ2-7 | TRBV5-1 | CASSLTTFGEQYF
few | TRBJ1-4 | TRBV29-1 | CSVVDRGALTEKLFF
NA | TRBJ1-1 | TRBV6-5 | CASSYSAGMNTEAFF
NA | TRBJ2-3 | TRBV18 | CASSPRQAPSTDTQYF
few | TRBJ1-1 | TRBV6-6 | CASSYELRGPGNTEAFF
NA | TRBJ2-1 | TRBV29-1 | CSVEVINRSSYNEQFF
NA | TRBJ2-7 | TRBV28 | CATSRGVSEQYF
NA | TRBJ2-1 | TRBV6-2/TRBV6-3 | CASSHLAGGANEQFF
once | TRBJ2-3 | TRBV20-1 | CSAKRTTGDTQYF
NA | TRBJ2-2 | TRBV28 | CASSSTGEGTGELFF
NA | TRBJ2-2 | TRBV7-3 | CASSPSGTVTGELFF
NA | TRBJ2-7 | TRBV20-1 | CSATRGGGFSEQYF
NA | TRBJ2-7 | TRBV11-2 | CASSFAEGPAYEQYF
many | TRBJ2-3 | TRBV24-1 | CATSVSTDTQYF
few | TRBJ1-5 | TRBV20-1 | CSARDQQQPQHF
NA | TRBJ2-7 | TRBV30 | CASTGTSFYEQYF
once | TRBJ2-1 | TRBV20-1 | CSARSPSGSSYNEQFF
few | TRBJ2-3 | TRBV5-1 | CASSLGGYTDTQYF
NA | TRBJ2-1 | TRBV11-2 | CASSSLPTSGEQFF
NA | TRBJ2-7 | TRBV5-1 | CASSLTAASSYEQYF
NA | TRBJ2-7 | TRBV7-9 | CASSPTGGGEQYF
many | TRBJ1-1 | TRBV27 | CASATQGRTEAFF
many | TRBJ1-5 | TRBV20-1 | CSASRGQLNQPQHF
NA | TRBJ2-2 | TRBV19 | CASSSGGGAGELFF
few | TRBJ2-1 | TRBV6-2/TRBV6-3 | CASSYPNGAKDYNEQFF
NA | TRBJ1-1 | TRBV15 | CATSPRGRTEAFF
NA | TRBJ1-3 | TRBV5-1 | CASSSGQGANTIYF
NA | TRBJ2-3 | TRBV20-1 | CSASEAGGPRVKDTQYF
few | TRBJ1-5 | TRBV6-2/TRBV6-3 | CASSYTLERSGERQPQHF
NA | TRBJ2-7 | TRBV20-1 | CSARGFREGSYEQYF
few | TRBJ1-1 | TRBV5-5 | CASSLWTDTEAFF
many | TRBJ2-5 | TRBV29-1 | CSAVTVGETQYF
NA | TRBJ1-4 | TRBV20-1 | CSARDPRATNEKLFF
NA | TRBJ2-3 | TRBV27 | CASSLRGSGTDTQYF
few | TRBJ2-7 | TRBV7-9 | CASRSPGREQYF
few | TRBJ1-4 | TRBV7-2 | CASSRGQHNEKLFF
NA | TRBJ2-7 | TRBV9 | CASSGGQGATYEQYF
NA | TRBJ1-1 | TRBV6-2/TRBV6-3 | CASIASWVVAEAFF
few | TRBJ2-4 | TRBV20-1 | CSAPTSGRSKNIQYF
many | TRBJ2-5 | TRBV6-2/TRBV6-3 | CASSLVRGEGETQYF
NA | TRBJ1-1 | TRBV20-1 | CSASEGDLMNTEAFF
NA | TRBJ1-1 | TRBV9 | CASSVGGFDTEAFF
NA | TRBJ2-5 | TRBV21-1 | CASSKKIDFRQETQYF
NA | TRBJ2-7 | TRBV2 | CVSISSSYEQYF
many | TRBJ1-1 | TRBV7-2 | CASSSGQNTEAFF
few | TRBJ2-5 | TRBV5-1 | CASSLGHGQETQYF
NA | TRBJ2-1 | TRBV6-6 | CASSALTGRTYNEQFF
few | TRBJ2-7 | TRBV21-1 | CASTGEQYF
NA | TRBJ1-1 | TRBV7-2 | CASSDEITGSTEAFF
few | TRBJ2-5 | TRBV28 | CASSPPRLSGRDQETQYF
NA | TRBJ2-1 | TRBV7-9 | CASSYPGYNEQFF
many | TRBJ2-3 | TRBV4-2 | CASSQGGTSGPDTQYF
NA | TRBJ2-7 | TRBV4-3 | CASSQVLAGDEQYF
NA | TRBJ2-3 | TRBV27 | CASSSRTGGFADTQYF